Below, 24 T cell receptor beta chains from the same sample are listed, as sequenced in a study of T cell repertoires in cytomegalovirus infection. One entry per CDR3 protein, called by TCRdb with MiXCR from the reads. There are approximately 990,000 distinct CDR3 sequences in the sample; approximately 30% occur only once, and 13% lies in the top ten. The antigens for these receptors are not known. The sample consisted of cultured CD8+ T cells from PBMCs, taken from culture after CMV antigen stimulation. Receptors were obtained from a human donor in good health (CMV status not recorded). Some clones in this sample may be carry-over from other donors' samples.

This chain uses TRBV28 with TRBJ2-7, with D possibly being TRBD1 (6 bases). V shed 3 bases and J shed 3 bases, with 12 bases lying between them. The CDR3 covers 14 residues. Germline CDR1 reads MDHEN; CDR2 reads SYDVKM. CDR3 residues: CASSFRGPVYEQYV. The CDR3, as DNA: TGTGCCAGCAGTTTCAGGGGTCCCGTCTACGAGCAGTACGTC.

The genes are TRBV14 and TRBJ2-7; TRBD1 matches at 11 bases. The CDR3 runs 17 residues. Germline assignment: CDR1 SGHDN and CDR2 FVKESK. J lost 0 bases, V lost 0 bases, and 4 bases had no gene match. The CDR3 DNA follows: TGTGCCAGCAGCCAAGATCCCGGGACAGGGGGCTCCTACGAGCAGTACTTC. Protein product: CASSQDPGTGGSYEQYF.

This chain uses TRBV7-9 with TRBJ2-7; 9 bases are a match to TRBD1. V dropped 7 bases and J dropped 5; count of bases not matched to a gene: 6. The length of the CDR3 is 13 residues. Germline values: CDR1 SEHNR, CDR2 FQNEAQ (reference sequence). CDR3: CASNGQGTNEQYF. As DNA, the CDR3 is TGTGCCAGCAACGGACAGGGGACCAACGAGCAGTACTTC.

This clonotype was observed a few times. The CDR3 DNA is TGCAGTGCTAGAGTAGGCAGGGGGCTCCCTAACACCGGGGAGCTGTTTTTT. Protein sequence: CSARVGRGLPNTGELFF. The chain is built from TRBV20-1 and TRBJ2-2, with 8 bases fitting TRBD1. The CDR3 sequence is 17 residues long. V shed 1 base and J 2 bases; nucleotides not matched to a gene: 9. The V gene's germline CDR1 is DFQATT and CDR2 SNEGSKA (reference sequence).

This clonotype was observed a handful of times. The J gene is TRBJ2-6, the V gene TRBV28, with D unresolved. The CDR3 has 17 residues. Germline loops: CDR1 MDHEN, CDR2 SYDVKM. The ends were cut back, 5 bases at V and 1 base at J, with 15 bases in the middle. CDR3 nucleotides: TGTGCCAGCAGTCAAAATTCTGGGAATTCTGGGGCCAACGTCCTGACTTTC. The encoded protein is CASSQNSGNSGANVLTF.

This clonotype was found a few times. The genes are TRBV29-1 and TRBJ2-7; unclear D gene. The CDR3 extends over 12 amino acids. The germline V gene encodes CDR1 SQVTM and CDR2 ANQGSEA. Trimming removed 1 base from V and 5 bases from J, with 9 bases in between. CDR3 sequence reads: CSVEVGRDEQYV. In DNA, the CDR3 is TGCAGCGTTGAAGTCGGAAGAGACGAGCAGTACGTC.

In the case of this clonotype: A read error may explain this, as a much larger clone is one base away. The chain uses TRBV7-6 and TRBJ1-2; D ambiguous. The CDR3 loop spans 13 amino acids. Looked up from germline, CDR1 is SGHVS and CDR2 is FNYEAQ. The CDR3: CANSPADLYGYTF. The CDR3 coding sequence is TGTGCCAACAGCCCCGCGGACCTTTATGGCTACACCTTC.

This clonotype appeared a few times. V usage is TRBV10-2 and J usage is TRBJ2-7, with TRBD1 identical over 7 bases. Per the germline V gene, CDR1 is WSHSY and CDR2 is SAAADI. The CDR3 spans 13 residues. After removal of 4 bases from V and 4 bases from J, the junction contained 4 bases not matched to a gene. CDR3 DNA: TGCGCCAGCAGTGGAGGGGGCAAGTACGAGCAGTACTTC. This encodes CASSGGGKYEQYF.

The chain carries TRBV18 and TRBJ1-2; D may be TRBD1 (5 bases). V lost 0 bases and J 4 bases, leaving 15 bases between the germline ends. The CDR3 is 16 amino acids. Germline V gene lookup returns CDR1 KGHSH and CDR2 LQKENI. The CDR3 spells CASSPPAGPLTYGYTF. Written as DNA, the CDR3 is TGTGCCAGCTCACCACCGGCGGGGCCCTTAACCTATGGCTACACCTTC.

This chain uses TRBV12-3 or TRBV12-4 with TRBJ2-2, with D possibly TRBD1 on 6 matching bases. CDR3 length: 16 amino acids. V lost 5 bases and J 0 bases, leaving 13 bases between the germline ends. The CDR3 DNA sequence: TGTGCCAGCAGTCAGCCCGGGACAACGAACACCGGGGAGCTGTTTTTT. Translated, it gives CASSQPGTTNTGELFF.

This clonotype was seen at least ten times. The chain has TRBV7-9 and TRBJ2-2, with no clear D. Germline loops: CDR1 SEHNR, CDR2 FQNEAQ (reference sequence). This CDR3 has 12 amino acids. V was shortened by 6 bases and J by 6 bases, with 8 bases between the two germline ends. Here the CDR3 DNA reads TGTGCCAGCAGACTTGGCGCCGGGGAGCTGTTTTTT. Encoded protein: CASRLGAGELFF. The entire variable domain, with the rest obtained from reference TRBV7-9 and TRBJ2-2, is as follows: DTGVSQNPRHKITKRGQNVTFRCDPISEHNRLYWYRQTLGQGPEFLTYFQNEAQLEKSRLLSDRFSAERPKGSFSTLEIQRTEQGDSAMYLCASRLGAGELFFGEGSRLTVL.

This clonotype was counted only a few times. The gene calls are TRBV4-1 and TRBJ2-7; 10 nucleotides match TRBD2. Germline CDR1 and CDR2: MGHRA and YSYEKL. This CDR3 is built from 17 residues. V lost 0 bases, J lost 4 bases, and 9 bases stayed unmatched. The CDR3 coding sequence is TGCGCCAGCAGCCAAGATCAGGCTAGCGGGGGATTATACGAGCAGTACTTC. This sequence encodes CASSQDQASGGLYEQYF.

This clonotype has ten or more counts. CDR3 bases: TGTGCCAGCAGCGTCCGGGGAAGGGTTGAAAAACTGTTTTTT. Protein sequence: CASSVRGRVEKLFF. The rearrangement joins TRBV7-6 to TRBJ1-4; the D is unclear. The CDR3 has 14 amino acids. Looked up from germline, CDR1 is SGHVS and CDR2 is FNYEAQ. V was trimmed by 5 bases and J by 7 bases, leaving 14 bases between them.

This clonotype has a handful of counts. The J gene is TRBJ2-4, the V gene TRBV7-6, with TRBD1 as a possible D gene (6 bases). CDR1 SGHVS and CDR2 FNYEAQ come from the germline V gene. V was trimmed by 4 bases and J by 5 bases, leaving 12 bases between them. The CDR3 runs 14 residues. CDR3 region: CASSSRDKQNIQYF. In DNA form, the CDR3 reads TGTGCCAGCAGCTCCCGGGACAAGCAAAACATTCAGTACTTC.

This chain connects TRBV12-3 or TRBV12-4 to TRBJ2-2; 9 nucleotides match TRBD2. This CDR3 is built from 15 residues. Trimming at V came to 6 bases and at J to 3 bases, leaving 5 bases not matched to a gene. CDR3 coding DNA: TGTGCCAGCAGAACCGGGACTAGCCACACCGGGGAGCTGTTTTTT. As protein: CASRTGTSHTGELFF.

For this clonotype: This clone may be a read error of a much larger clone one base away. The chain couples TRBV6-5 to TRBJ1-5; D is undetermined. The CDR3 consists of 13 residues. Deletions cut 5 bases from V and 8 bases from J, with 13 bases between. CDR1 is MNHEY, CDR2 SVGAGI, per germline. DNA for the CDR3: TGTGCCAGCAGTCTGAGGAGTAATAAGCCCCAGCATTTT. It translates to CASSLRSNKPQHF.

This clonotype was observed a handful of times. The chain carries TRBV20-1 and TRBJ2-5, with TRBD1 matching over 8 bases. Per germline, CDR1 DFQATT and CDR2 SNEGSKA (reference sequence). V was clipped by 6 bases and J by 5 bases; unmatched bases: 11. This CDR3 is built from 14 residues. CDR3 residues: CSARTGFLSETQYF. The CDR3 DNA sequence: TGCAGTGCAAGGACAGGGTTTCTTTCGGAGACCCAGTACTTC.

The rearrangement joins TRBV2 to TRBJ1-6; tentative D call: TRBD1 (5 bases). V lost 4 bases and J 0 bases, leaving 13 bases between the germline ends. The CDR3 runs 17 residues. Germline-derived CDR1 and CDR2 are SNHLY and FYNNEI. The DNA of the CDR3 is TGTGCCAGCAGTGCGTCAGGGTATGGCTCCTATAATTCACCCCTCCACTTT. This gives the protein CASSASGYGSYNSPLHF.

This chain connects TRBV19 to TRBJ1-2, with D possibly matching TRBD1 (5 bases). The CDR3 has 16 residues. Deletions cut 6 bases from V and 0 bases from J, with 17 bases between. From germline, CDR1 is LNHDA and CDR2 SQIVND (reference sequence). CDR3 sequence reads: CASSSLEGRANYGYTF. The CDR3 coding sequence is TGTGCCAGTAGCTCCCTGGAGGGCAGGGCTAACTATGGCTACACCTTC. Together with reference TRBV19 and TRBJ1-2, the CDR3 gives the full variable domain: DGGITQSPKYLFRKEGQNVTLSCEQNLNHDAMYWYRQDPGQGLRLIYYSQIVNDFQKGDIAEGYSVSREKKESFPLTVTSAQKNPTAFYLCASSSLEGRANYGYTFGSGTRLTVV.

V is TRBV6-2 or TRBV6-3 and J is TRBJ2-7, with D hard to call. Trimming left V 6 bases short and J 2 bases short, with 14 bases between. Germline CDR1 MNHEY, CDR2 SVGEGT. This CDR3 is 14 amino acids long. For the CDR3, the DNA is TGTGCCAGCAGCCACCTTGACGTAACCTACGAGCAGTACGTC. It is translated as CASSHLDVTYEQYV.

This clonotype turned up a few times. The chain links TRBV7-9 to TRBJ2-7, with D perhaps matching TRBD1 (6 bases). This CDR3 region has 15 residues. Germline CDR1 reads SEHNR; CDR2 reads FQNEAQ (reference sequence). V lost 5 bases and J 1 base, leaving 15 bases between the germline ends. The CDR3 DNA follows: TGTGCCAGCAGCCCCACAGGGAAAGGGTCCTACGAGCAGTACTTC. This translates into CASSPTGKGSYEQYF.

The sample holds many counts of this clonotype. This chain links TRBV7-2 with TRBJ2-1; weak D call: TRBD2 (7 bases). Germline V gives CDR1 SGHTA, CDR2 FQGNSA. The CDR3 consists of 17 residues. Trimming pared 3 bases from V and 3 bases from J, leaving 18 bases between. DNA for the CDR3: TGTGCCAGCAGCTTGTCCGGGGGGCCTGTTTTCTACAATGAGCAGTTCTTC. This codes for CASSLSGGPVFYNEQFF.

This clonotype appeared a few times. The gene calls are TRBV6-1 and TRBJ1-1; D remains ambiguous. Trimming stripped 4 bases from V and 8 bases from J, with 11 bases between. Germline CDR1 and CDR2: MNHNS and SASEGT. The CDR3 sequence is 12 residues long. CDR3 bases: TGTGCCAGCAGTGTGGGCGGGTCCGAAGCTTTCTTT. Translated, it gives CASSVGGSEAFF.

This clonotype occurred a few times. CDR3 amino acids: CASSQRVLGRGETQYF. In nucleotides, the CDR3 is TGCGCCAGCAGCCAAAGGGTGCTAGGGAGGGGGGAGACCCAGTACTTC. The gene calls are TRBV4-1 and TRBJ2-5, with a weak D call TRBD2 (7 bases). V gave up 2 bases and J gave up 5 bases, with 18 bases separating them. The CDR3 runs to 16 residues. Germline CDR1 MGHRA, CDR2 YSYEKL.